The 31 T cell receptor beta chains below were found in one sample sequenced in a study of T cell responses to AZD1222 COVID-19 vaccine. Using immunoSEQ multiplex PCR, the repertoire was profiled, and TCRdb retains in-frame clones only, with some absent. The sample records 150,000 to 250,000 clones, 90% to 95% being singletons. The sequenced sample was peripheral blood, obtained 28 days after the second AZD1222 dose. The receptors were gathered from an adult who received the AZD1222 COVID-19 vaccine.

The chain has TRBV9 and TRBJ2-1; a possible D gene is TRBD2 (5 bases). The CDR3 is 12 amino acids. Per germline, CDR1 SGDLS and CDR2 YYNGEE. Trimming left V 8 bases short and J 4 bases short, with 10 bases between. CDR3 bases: TGTGCCAGTAGTGAGGGTTACAATGAGCAGTTCTTC. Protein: CASSEGYNEQFF.

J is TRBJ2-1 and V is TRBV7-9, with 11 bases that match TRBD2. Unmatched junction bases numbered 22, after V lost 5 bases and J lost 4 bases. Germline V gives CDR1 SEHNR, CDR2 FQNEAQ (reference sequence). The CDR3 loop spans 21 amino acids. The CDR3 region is CASSKIELAGVTRGYYNEQFF. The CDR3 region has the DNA TGTGCCAGCAGCAAAATCGAACTAGCGGGAGTGACCCGGGGATATTACAATGAGCAGTTCTTC.

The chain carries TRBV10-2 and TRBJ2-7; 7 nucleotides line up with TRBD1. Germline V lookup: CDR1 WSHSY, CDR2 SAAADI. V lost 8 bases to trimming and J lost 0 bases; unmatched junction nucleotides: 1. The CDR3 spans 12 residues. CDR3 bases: TGCGCCAGCCGGGACAGCTCCTACGAGCAGTACTTC. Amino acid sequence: CASRDSSYEQYF.

CDR3 sequence (DNA): TGTGCCAGCAGCCCACGGGGCCCGAACACTGAAGCTTTCTTT. It is translated as CASSPRGPNTEAFF. V gene TRBV11-1 combines with J gene TRBJ1-1; D is perhaps TRBD1 (5 bases). Trimming removed 5 bases from V and 1 base from J, with 11 bases in between. CDR3 length equals 14 residues. In germline, CDR1 is SGHAT, CDR2 FQDESV (reference sequence).

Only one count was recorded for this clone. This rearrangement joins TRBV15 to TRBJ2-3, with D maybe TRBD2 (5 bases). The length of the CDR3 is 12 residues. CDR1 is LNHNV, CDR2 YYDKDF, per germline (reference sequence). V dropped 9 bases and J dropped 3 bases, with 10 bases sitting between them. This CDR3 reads CATKGDTDTQYF. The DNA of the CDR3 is TGTGCCACTAAGGGAGATACAGATACGCAGTATTTT.

In DNA, the CDR3 is TGCGCCAGCAGCTTAAGGGAGACGGAACCCCTCCACTTT. Its protein is CASSLRETEPLHF. The rearrangement joins TRBV5-1 to TRBJ1-6; no clear D gene. This CDR3 has 13 residues. Germline CDR1 reads SGHRS; CDR2 reads YFSETQ. V lost 2 bases to trimming and J lost 12 bases, with 12 bases between them.

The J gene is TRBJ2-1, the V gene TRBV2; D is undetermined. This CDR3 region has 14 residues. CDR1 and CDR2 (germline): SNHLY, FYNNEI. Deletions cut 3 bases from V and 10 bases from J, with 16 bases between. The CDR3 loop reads CASSDLAKTEEQFF. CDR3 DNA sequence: TGTGCCAGCAGTGATTTAGCCAAGACGGAAGAGCAGTTCTTC.

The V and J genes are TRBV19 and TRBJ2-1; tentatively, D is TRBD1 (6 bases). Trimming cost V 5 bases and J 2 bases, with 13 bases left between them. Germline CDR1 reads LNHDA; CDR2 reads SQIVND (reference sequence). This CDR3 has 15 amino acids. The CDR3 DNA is TGTGCCAGTAGTCCGGGACAAGGAACCTACAATGAGCAGTTCTTC. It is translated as CASSPGQGTYNEQFF.

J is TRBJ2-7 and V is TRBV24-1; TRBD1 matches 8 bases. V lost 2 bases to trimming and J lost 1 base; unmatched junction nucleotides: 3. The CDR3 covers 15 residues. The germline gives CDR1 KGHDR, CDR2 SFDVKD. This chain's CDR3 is CATSDSRDRSYEQYF. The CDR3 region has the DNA TGTGCCACCAGTGATTCCCGGGACAGGTCCTACGAGCAGTACTTC.

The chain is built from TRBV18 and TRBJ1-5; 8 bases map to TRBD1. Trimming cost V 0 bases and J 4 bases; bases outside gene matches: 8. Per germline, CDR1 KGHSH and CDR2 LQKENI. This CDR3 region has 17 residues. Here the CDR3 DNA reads TGTGCCAGCTCACCACCTGACAGGGGAGTACGTAATCAGCCCCAGCATTTT. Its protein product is CASSPPDRGVRNQPQHF.

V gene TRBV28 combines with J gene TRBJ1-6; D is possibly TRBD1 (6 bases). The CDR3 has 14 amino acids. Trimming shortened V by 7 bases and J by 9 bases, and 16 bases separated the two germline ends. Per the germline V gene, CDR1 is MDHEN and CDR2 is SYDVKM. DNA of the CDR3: TGTGCCAGCACCCGCACAGGGAACGGTTCACCCCTCCACTTT. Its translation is CASTRTGNGSPLHF.

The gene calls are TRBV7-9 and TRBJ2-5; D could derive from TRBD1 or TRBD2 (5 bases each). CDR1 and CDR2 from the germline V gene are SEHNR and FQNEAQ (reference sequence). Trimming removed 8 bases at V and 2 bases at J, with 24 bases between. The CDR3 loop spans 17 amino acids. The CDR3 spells CASRPRVAGRKQETQYF. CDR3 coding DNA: TGTGCCAGCCGTCCACGGGTGGCAGGGAGAAAGCAAGAGACCCAGTACTTC.

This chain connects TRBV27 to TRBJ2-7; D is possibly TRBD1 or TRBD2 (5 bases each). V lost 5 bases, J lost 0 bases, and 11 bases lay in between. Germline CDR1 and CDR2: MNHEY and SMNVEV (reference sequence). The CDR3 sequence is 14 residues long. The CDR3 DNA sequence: TGTGCCAGCAGTACGGGGCTCAGCTCCTACGAGCAGTACTTC. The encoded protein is CASSTGLSSYEQYF.

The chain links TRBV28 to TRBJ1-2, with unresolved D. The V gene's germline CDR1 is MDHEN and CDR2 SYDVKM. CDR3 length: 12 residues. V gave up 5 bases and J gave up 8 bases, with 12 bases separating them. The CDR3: CASSTLLRGYTF. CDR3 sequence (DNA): TGTGCCAGCAGTACCCTGCTGAGGGGCTACACCTTC.

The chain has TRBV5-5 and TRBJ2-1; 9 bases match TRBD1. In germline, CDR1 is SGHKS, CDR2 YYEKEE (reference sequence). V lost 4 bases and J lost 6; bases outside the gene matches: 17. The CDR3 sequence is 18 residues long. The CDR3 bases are TGTGCCAGCAGCGGGACAGGGCCTCGGACCACCTACGGCAATGAGCAGTTCTTC. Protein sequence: CASSGTGPRTTYGNEQFF. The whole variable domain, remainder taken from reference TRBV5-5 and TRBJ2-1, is DAGVTQSPTHLIKTRGQQVTLRCSPISGHKSVSWYQQVLGQGPQFIFQYYEKEERGRGNFPDRFSARQFPNYSSELNVNALLLGDSALYLCASSGTGPRTTYGNEQFFGPGTRLTVL.

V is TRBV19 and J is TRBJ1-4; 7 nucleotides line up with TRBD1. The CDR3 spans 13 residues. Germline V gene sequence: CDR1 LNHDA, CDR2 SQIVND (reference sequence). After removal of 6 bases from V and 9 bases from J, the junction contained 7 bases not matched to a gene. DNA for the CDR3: TGTGCCAGTAGATCCAGGGGGATAAAAAAACTGTTTTTT. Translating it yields CASRSRGIKKLFF.

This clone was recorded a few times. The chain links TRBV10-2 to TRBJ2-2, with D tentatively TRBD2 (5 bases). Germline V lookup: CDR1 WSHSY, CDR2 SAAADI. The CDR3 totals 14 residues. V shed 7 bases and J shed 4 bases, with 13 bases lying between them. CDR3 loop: CASIWGASTGELFF. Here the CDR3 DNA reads TGCGCCAGCATTTGGGGAGCGAGCACCGGGGAGCTGTTTTTT.

CDR3 residues: CASSGGTEIFQETQYF. The CDR3 DNA follows: TGTGCCAGCAGCGGCGGGACAGAGATTTTTCAAGAGACCCAGTACTTC. The chain uses TRBV7-9 and TRBJ2-5; D perhaps matches TRBD1 (7 bases). CDR1 is SEHNR, CDR2 FQNEAQ, per germline (reference sequence). The CDR3 is 16 residues long. V shed 5 bases and J shed 2 bases, with 18 bases lying between them.

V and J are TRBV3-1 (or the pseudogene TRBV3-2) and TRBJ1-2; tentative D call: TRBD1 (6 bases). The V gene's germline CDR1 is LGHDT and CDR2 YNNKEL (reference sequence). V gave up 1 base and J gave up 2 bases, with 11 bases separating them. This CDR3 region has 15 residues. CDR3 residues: CASSQVGTKNYGYTF. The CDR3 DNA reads TGTGCCAGCAGCCAAGTAGGGACAAAAAACTATGGCTACACCTTC.

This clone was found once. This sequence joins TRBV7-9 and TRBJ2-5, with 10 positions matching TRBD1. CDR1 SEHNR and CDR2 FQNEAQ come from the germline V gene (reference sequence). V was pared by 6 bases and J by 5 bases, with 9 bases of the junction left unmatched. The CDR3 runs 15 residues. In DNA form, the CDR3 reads TGTGCCAGCAGTCTCGGACAGGGGGATCGGGAGACCCAGTACTTC. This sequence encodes CASSLGQGDRETQYF.

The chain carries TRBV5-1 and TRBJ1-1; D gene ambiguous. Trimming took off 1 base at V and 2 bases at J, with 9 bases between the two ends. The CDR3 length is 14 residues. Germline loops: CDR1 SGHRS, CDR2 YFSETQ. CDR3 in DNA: TGCGCCAGCAGCTTGTTGATGGGAAACACTGAAGCTTTCTTT. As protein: CASSLLMGNTEAFF.

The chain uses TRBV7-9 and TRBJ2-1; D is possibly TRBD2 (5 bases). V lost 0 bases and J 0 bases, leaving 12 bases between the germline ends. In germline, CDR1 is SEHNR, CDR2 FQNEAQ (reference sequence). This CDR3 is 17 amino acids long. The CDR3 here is CASSLALIGVSYNEQFF. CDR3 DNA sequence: TGTGCCAGCAGCTTAGCCCTAATCGGGGTCTCCTACAATGAGCAGTTCTTC.

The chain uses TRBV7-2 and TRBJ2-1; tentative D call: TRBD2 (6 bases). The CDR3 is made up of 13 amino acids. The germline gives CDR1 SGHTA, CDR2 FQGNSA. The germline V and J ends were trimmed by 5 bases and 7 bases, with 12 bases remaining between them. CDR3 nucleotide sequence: TGTGCCAGCAGCCGAGGGACTTCTAATGAGCAGTTCTTC. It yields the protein CASSRGTSNEQFF.

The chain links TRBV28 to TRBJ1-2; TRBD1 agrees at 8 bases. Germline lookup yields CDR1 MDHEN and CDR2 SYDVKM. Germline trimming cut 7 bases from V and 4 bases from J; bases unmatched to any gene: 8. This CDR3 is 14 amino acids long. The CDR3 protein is CASNTETGGYGYTF. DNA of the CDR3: TGTGCCAGCAATACCGAAACAGGGGGCTATGGCTACACCTTC.

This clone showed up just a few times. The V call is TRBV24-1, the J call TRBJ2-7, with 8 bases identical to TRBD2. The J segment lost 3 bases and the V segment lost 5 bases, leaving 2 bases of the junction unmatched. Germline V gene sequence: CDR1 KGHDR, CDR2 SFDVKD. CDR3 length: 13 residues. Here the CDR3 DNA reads TGTGCCACCAGTGTTGCGGGGGGCTACGAGCAGTACTTC. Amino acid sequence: CATSVAGGYEQYF.

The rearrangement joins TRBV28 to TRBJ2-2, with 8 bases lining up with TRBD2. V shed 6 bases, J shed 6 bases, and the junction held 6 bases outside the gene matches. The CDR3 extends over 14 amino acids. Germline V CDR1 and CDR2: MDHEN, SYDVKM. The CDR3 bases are TGTGCCAGCAGGAGGACTAGCAGTTCCGGGGAGCTGTTTTTT. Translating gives CASRRTSSSGELFF.

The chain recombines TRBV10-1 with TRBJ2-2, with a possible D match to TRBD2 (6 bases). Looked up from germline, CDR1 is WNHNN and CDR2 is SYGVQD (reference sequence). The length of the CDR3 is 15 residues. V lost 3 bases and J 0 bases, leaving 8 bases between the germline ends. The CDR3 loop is CASSDSGANTGELFF. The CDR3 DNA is TGCGCCAGCAGTGATAGCGGAGCGAACACCGGGGAGCTGTTTTTT.

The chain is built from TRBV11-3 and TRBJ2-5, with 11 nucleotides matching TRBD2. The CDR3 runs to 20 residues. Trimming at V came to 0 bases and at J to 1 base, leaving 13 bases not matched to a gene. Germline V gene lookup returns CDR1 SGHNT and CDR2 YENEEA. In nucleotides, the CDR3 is TGTGCCAGCAGCTTAGACCCACCGGGACTAGCGGCGAATTCCCAAGAGACCCAGTACTTC. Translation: CASSLDPPGLAANSQETQYF.

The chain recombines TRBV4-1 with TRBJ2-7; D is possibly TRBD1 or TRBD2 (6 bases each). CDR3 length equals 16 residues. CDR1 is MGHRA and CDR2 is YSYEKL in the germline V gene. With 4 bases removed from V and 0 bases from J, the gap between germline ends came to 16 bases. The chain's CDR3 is CASSLEGGSYSYEQYF. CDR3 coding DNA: TGCGCCAGCAGCCTTGAAGGGGGGTCGTACTCCTACGAGCAGTACTTC.

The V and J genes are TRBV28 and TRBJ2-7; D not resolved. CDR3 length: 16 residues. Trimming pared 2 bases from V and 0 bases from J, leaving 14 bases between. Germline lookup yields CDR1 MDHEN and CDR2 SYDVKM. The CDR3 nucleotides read TGTGCCAGCAGTTTAGTACAGATTACCTCCTCCTACGAGCAGTACTTC. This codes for CASSLVQITSSYEQYF.

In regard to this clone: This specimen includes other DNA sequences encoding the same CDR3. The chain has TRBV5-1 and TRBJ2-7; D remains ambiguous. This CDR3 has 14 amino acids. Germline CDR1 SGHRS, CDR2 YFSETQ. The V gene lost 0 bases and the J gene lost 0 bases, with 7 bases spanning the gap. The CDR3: CASSLGTNSYEQYF. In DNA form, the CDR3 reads TGCGCCAGCAGCTTGGGGACCAACTCCTACGAGCAGTACTTC. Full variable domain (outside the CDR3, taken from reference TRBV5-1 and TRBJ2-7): KAGVTQTPRYLIKTRGQQVTLSCSPISGHRSVSWYQQTPGQGLQFLFEYFSETQRNKGNFPGRFSGRQFSNSRSEMNVSTLELGDSALYLCASSLGTNSYEQYFGPGTRLTVT.